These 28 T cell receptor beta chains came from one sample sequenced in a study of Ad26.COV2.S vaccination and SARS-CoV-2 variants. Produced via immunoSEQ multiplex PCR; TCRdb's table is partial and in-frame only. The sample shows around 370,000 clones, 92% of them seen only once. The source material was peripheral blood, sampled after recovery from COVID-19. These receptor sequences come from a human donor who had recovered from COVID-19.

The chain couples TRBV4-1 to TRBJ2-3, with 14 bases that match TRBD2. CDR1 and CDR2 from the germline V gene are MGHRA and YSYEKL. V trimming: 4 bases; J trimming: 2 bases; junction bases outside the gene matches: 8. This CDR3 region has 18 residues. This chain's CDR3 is CASSLRRTSGGNTDTQYF. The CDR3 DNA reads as TGCGCCAGCAGCCTCAGGAGGACTAGCGGGGGGAACACAGATACGCAGTATTTT.

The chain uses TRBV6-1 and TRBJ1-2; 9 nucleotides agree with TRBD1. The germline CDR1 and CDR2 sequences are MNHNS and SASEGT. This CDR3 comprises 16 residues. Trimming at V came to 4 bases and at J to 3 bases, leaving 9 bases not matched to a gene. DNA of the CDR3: TGTGCCAGCAGTGCAGGGACAGGGAAAACTCACTATGGCTACACCTTC. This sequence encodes CASSAGTGKTHYGYTF.

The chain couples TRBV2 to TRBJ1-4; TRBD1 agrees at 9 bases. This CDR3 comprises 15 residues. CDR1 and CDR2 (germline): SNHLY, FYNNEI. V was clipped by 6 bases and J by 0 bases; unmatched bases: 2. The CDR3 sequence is CASRDRGATNEKLFF. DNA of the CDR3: TGTGCCAGCAGGGACAGGGGTGCAACTAATGAAAAACTGTTTTTT.

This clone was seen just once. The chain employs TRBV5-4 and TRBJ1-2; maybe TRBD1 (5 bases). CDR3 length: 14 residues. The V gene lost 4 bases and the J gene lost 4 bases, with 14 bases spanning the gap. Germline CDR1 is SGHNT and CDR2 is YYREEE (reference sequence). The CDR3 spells CASSPTTEVYGYTF. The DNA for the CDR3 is TGTGCCAGCAGCCCGACGACAGAGGTCTATGGCTACACCTTC.

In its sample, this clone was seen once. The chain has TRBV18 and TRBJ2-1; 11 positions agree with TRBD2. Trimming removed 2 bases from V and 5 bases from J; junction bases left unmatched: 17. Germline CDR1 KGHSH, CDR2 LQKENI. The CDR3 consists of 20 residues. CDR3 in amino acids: CASSPYPWVAGGPPDNEQFF. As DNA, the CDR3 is TGTGCCAGCTCACCATACCCCTGGGTAGCGGGGGGGCCTCCCGACAATGAGCAGTTCTTC. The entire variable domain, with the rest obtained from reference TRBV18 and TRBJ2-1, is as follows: NAGVMQNPRHLVRRRGQEARLRCSPMKGHSHVYWYRQLPEEGLKFMVYLQKENIIDESGMPKERFSAEFPKEGPSILRIQQVVRGDSAAYFCASSPYPWVAGGPPDNEQFFGPGTRLTVL.

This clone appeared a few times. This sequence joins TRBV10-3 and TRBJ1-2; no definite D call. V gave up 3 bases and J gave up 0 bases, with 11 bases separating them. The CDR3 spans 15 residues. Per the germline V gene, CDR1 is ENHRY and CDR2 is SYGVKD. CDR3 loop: CAISDASQANYGYTF. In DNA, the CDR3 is TGTGCCATCAGTGATGCTTCTCAAGCTAACTATGGCTACACCTTC.

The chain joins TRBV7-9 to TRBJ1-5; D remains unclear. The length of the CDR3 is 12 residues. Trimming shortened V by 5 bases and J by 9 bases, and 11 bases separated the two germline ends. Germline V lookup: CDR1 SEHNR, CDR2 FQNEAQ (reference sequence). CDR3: CASSPERGPQHF. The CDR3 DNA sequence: TGTGCCAGCAGCCCCGAACGGGGGCCCCAGCATTTT.

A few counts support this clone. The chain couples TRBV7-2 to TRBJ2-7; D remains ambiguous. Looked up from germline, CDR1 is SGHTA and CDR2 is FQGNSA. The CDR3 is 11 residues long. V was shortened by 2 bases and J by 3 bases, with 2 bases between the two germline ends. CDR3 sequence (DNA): TGTGCCAGCAGCTTATACTACGAGCAGTACTTC. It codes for CASSLYYEQYF. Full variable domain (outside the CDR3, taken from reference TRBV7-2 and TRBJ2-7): GAGVSQSPSNKVTEKGKDVELRCDPISGHTALYWYRQSLGQGLEFLIYFQGNSAPDKSGLPSDRFSAERTGGSVSTLTIQRTQQEDSAVYLCASSLYYEQYFGPGTRLTVT.

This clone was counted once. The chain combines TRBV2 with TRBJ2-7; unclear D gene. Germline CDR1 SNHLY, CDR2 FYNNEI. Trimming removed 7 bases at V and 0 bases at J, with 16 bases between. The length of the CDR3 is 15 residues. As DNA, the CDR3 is TGTGCCAGCAATGGATGGGGTATCATCTCCTACGAGCAGTACTTC. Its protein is CASNGWGIISYEQYF.

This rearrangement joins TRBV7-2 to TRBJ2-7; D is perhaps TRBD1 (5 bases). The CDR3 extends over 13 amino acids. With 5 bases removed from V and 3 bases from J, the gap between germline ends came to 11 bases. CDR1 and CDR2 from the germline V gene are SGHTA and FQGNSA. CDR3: CASSPGFGYEQYF. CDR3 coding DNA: TGTGCCAGCAGCCCAGGGTTCGGCTACGAGCAGTACTTC.

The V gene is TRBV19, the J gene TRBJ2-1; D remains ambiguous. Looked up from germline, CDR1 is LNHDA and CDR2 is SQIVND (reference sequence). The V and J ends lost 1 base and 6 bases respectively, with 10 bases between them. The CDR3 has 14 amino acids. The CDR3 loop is CASSIGLRGNEQFF. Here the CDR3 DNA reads TGTGCCAGTAGTATAGGCCTAAGAGGCAATGAGCAGTTCTTC.

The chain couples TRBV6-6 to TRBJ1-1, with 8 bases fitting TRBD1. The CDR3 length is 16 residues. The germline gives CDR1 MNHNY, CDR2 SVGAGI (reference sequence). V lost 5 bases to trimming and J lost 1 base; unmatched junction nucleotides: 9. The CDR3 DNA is TGTGCCAGCAGTCGAGGGACGACAGGGGCGAACACTGAAGCTTTCTTT. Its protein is CASSRGTTGANTEAFF.

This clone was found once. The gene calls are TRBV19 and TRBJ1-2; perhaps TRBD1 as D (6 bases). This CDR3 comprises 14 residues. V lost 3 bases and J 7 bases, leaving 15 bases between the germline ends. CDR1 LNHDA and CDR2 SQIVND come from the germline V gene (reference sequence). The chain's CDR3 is CASSILLQGRGYTF. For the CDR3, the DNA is TGTGCCAGTAGTATCCTCTTACAGGGCCGTGGCTACACCTTC.

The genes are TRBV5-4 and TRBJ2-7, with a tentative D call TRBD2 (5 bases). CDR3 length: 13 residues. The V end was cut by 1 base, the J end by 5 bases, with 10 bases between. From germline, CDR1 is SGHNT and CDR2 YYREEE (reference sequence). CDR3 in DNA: TGTGCCAGCAGCTTGCCGGGGAACGACGAGCAGTACTTC. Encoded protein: CASSLPGNDEQYF.

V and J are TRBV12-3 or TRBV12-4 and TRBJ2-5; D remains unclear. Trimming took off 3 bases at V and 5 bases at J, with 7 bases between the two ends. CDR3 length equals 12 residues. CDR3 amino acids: CASSFSTETQYF. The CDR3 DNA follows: TGTGCCAGCAGTTTTTCGACGGAGACCCAGTACTTC.

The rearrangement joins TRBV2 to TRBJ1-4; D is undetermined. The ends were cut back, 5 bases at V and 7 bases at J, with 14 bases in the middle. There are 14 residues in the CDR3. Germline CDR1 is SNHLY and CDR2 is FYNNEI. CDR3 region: CASSRIGSGEKLFF. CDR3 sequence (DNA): TGTGCCAGCAGTCGAATAGGGTCGGGTGAAAAACTGTTTTTT.

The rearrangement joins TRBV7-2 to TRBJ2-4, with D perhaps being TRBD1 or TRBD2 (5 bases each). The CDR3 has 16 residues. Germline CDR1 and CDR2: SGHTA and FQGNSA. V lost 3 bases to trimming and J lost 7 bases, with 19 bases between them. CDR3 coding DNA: TGTGCCAGCAGCTTCCTGTCCGGGACCGCTGAGAACATTCAGTACTTC. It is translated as CASSFLSGTAENIQYF.

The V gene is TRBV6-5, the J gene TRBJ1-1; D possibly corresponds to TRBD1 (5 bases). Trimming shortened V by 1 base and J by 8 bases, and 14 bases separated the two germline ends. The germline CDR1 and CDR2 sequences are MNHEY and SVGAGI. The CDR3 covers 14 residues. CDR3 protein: CASSYFPGAQEAFF. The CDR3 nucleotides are TGTGCCAGCAGTTACTTCCCCGGGGCCCAGGAAGCTTTCTTT.

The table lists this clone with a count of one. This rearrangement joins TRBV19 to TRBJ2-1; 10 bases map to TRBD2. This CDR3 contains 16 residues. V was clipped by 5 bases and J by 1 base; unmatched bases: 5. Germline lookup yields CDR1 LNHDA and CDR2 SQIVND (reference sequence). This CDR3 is CASSSPTSGSYNEQFF. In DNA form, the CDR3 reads TGTGCCAGTAGTTCTCCGACTAGCGGGTCCTACAATGAGCAGTTCTTC.

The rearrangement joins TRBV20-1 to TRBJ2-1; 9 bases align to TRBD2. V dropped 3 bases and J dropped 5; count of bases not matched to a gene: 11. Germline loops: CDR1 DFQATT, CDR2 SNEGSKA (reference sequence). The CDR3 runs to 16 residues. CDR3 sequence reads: CSASPGWRGGNNEQFF. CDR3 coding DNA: TGCAGTGCTAGTCCAGGATGGCGGGGGGGAAACAATGAGCAGTTCTTC.

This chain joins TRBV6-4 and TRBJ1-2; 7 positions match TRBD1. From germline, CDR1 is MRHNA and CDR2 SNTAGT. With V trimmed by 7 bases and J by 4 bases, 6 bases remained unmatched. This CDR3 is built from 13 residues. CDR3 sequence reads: CASTRDRLYGYTF. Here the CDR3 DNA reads TGTGCCAGCACCCGGGACAGACTCTATGGCTACACCTTC.

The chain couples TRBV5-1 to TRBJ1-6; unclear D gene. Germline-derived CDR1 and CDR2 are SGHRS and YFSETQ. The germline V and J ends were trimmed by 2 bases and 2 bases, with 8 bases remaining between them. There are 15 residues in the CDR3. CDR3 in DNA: TGCGCCAGCAGCTTCGGACTGGCCTATAATTCACCCCTCCACTTT. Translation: CASSFGLAYNSPLHF.

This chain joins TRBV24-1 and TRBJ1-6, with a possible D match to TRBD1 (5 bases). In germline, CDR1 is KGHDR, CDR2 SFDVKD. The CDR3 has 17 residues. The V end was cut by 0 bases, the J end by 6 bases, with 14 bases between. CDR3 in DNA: TGTGCCACCAGTGATTTGCAAACCGGGACGGTTAATTCACCCCTCCACTTT. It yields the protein CATSDLQTGTVNSPLHF.

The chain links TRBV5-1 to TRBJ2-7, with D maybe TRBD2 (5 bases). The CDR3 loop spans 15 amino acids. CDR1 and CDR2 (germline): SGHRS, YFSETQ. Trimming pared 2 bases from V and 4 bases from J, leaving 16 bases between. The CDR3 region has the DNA TGCGCCAGCAGCTTCAACCGGGATGTAACTTACGAGCAGTACTTC. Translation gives CASSFNRDVTYEQYF.

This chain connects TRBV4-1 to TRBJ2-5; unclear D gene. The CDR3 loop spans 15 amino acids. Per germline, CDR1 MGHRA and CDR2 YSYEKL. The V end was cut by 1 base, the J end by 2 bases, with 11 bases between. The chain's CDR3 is CASSQGIQRQETQYF. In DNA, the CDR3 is TGCGCCAGCAGCCAAGGGATACAGAGACAAGAGACCCAGTACTTC.

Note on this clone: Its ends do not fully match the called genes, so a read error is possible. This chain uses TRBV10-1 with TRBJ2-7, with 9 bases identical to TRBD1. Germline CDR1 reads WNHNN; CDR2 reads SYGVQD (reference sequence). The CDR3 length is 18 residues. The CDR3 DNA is TGCGCCAGAAGTGCCCCGGGACAGGGCATCGGGGAGTGTGGCGAGCAGTACTTC. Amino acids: CARSAPGQGIGECGEQYF.

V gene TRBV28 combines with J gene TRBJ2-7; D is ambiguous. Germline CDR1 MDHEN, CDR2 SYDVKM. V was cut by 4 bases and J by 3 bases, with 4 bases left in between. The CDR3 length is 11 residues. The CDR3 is CASSSVYEQYF. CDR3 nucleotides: TGTGCCAGCAGTTCTGTCTACGAGCAGTACTTC. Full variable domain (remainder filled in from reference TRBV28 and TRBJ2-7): DVKVTQSSRYLVKRTGEKVFLECVQDMDHENMFWYRQDPGLGLRLIYFSYDVKMKEKGDIPEGYSVSREKKERFSLILESASTNQTSMYLCASSSVYEQYFGPGTRLTVT.

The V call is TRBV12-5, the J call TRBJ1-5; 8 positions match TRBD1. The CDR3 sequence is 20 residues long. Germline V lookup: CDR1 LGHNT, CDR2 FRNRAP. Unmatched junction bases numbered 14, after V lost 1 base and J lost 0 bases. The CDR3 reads CASGLGAGTGKLDSNQPQHF. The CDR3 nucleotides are TGTGCTAGTGGTTTGGGCGCCGGGACAGGCAAGCTTGATAGCAATCAGCCCCAGCATTTT.